The TCR beta chain under discussion was sequenced for a study of shared clonotypes between healthy human individuals. The protocol was immunoSEQ multiplex PCR, while the TCRdb copy is restricted to in-frame clones and leaves out a portion. The table includes just over 2,000,000 clones, 85% to 95% detected once. Each sample came from a Caucasian adult donor living in Nashville, Tennessee. Trimming cost V 0 bases and J 4 bases; bases outside gene matches: 4. Germline CDR1 reads MNHEY; CDR2 reads SVGAGI. The CDR3 sequence is 16 residues long. The material sequenced was naive CD4+ T cells sorted from blood. Regarding subset: CD45RA+ positively selected. The TCR sequence derives from a man aged 18 to 30 in good health. The J gene is TRBJ2-2, the V gene TRBV6-5; 8 bases are a match to TRBD2. The CDR3 DNA follows: TGTGCCAGCAGTTACTCGGACGGGGGGGCCACCGGGGAGCTGTTTTTT. Amino acid sequence: CASSYSDGGATGELFF.